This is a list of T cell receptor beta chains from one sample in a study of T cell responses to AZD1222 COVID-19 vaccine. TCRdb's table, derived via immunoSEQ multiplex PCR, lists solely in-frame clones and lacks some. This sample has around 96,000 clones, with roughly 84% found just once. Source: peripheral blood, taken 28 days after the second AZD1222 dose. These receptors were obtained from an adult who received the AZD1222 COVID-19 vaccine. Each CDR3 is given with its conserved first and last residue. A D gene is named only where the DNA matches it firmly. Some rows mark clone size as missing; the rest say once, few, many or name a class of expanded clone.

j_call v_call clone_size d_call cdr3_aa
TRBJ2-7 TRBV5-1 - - CASSSVGNPADEQYF
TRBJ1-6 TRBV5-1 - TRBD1 CASSSPGQPNSPLHF
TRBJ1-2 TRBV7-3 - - CASSFEGGYGYTF
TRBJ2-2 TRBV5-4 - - CASSPSGGALHGELFF
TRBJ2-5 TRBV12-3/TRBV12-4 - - CASSPTRGETQYF
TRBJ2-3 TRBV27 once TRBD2 CASSFRGASGVTRGTDTQYF
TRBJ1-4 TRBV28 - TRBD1 CASRGGDEKLFF
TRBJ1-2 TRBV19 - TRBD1 CASRYQGAGGGYTF
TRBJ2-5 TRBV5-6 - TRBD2 CASSLLAGGETQYF
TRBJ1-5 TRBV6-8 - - CASSYSKPGDSNQPQHF
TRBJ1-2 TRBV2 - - CASTSRGAGNYGYTF
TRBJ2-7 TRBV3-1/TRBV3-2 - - CASSRGSHSYEQYF
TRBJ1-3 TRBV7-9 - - CASSLAQQGNTIYF
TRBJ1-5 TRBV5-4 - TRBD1 CASSPGTGDQPQHF
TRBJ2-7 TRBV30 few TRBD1 CAWRLKQGWGEQYF
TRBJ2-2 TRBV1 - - CTSSRLAGFGLTGELFF
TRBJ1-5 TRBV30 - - CAWSVALRTTRDQPQHF
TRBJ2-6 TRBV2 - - CASSAQGSGANVLTF
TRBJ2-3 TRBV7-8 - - CASSARSGGGSTDTQYF
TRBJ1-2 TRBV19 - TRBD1 CASRTGGSVGGYTF
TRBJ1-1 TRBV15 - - CATSRDPGGGLLAEAFF
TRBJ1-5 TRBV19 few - CASSIGGGGRNQPQHF
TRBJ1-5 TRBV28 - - CASSFGGQGQPQHF